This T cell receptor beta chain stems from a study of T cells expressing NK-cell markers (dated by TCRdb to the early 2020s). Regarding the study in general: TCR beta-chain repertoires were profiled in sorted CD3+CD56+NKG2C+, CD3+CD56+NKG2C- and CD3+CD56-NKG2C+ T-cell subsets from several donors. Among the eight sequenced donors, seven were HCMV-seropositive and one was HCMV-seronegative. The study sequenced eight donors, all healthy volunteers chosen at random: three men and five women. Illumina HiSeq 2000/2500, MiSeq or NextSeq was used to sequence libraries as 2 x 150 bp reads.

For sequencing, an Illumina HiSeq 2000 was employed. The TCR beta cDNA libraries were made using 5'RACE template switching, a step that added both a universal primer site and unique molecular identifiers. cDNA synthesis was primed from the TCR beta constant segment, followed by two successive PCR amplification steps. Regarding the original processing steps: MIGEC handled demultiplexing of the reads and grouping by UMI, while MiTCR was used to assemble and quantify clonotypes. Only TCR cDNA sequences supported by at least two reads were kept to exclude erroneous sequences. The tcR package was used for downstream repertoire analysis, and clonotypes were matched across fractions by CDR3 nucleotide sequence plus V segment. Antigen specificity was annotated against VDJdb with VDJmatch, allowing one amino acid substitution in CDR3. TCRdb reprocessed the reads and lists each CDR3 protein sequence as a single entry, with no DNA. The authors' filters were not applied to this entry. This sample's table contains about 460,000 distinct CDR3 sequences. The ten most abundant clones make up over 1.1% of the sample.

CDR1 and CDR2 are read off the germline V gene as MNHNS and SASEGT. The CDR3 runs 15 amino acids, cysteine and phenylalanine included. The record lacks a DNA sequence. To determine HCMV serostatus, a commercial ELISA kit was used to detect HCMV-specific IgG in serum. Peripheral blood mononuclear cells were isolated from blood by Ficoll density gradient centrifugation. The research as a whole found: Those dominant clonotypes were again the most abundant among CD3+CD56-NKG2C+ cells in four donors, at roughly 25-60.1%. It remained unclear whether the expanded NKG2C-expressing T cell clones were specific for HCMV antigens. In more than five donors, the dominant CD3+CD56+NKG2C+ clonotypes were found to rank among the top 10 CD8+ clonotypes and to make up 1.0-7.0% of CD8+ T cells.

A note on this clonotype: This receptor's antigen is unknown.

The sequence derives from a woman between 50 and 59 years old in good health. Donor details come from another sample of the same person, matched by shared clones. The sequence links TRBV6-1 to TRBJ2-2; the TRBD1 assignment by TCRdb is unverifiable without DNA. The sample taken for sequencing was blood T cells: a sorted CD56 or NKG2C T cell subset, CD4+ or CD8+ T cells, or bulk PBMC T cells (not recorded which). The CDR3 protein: CASSLRVPGPGELFF.